The rows below give T cell receptor beta chains drawn from one sample of a study of CD8 T cells in Susac syndrome. TCRdb independently ran MiXCR on the immunoSEQ multiplex PCR reads; one entry per CDR3 protein. This repertoire shows about 430,000 distinct CDR3 sequences, more than 80% found once; its top ten account for roughly 0.1%. Sequencing input: CD8+ T cells from PBMCs. These receptors originate from a human donor with multiple sclerosis. The CDR3 runs from the conserved cysteine through the conserved F or W. D genes are given only for firm matches. For some rows the clone size is stated as once, few or many, or as a class when expanded; others skip it.

TRBV27	TRBJ2-1	few	TRBD2	TGTGCCAGCAGTTTAGTAGCGGGAGGTCCCTACAATGAGCAGTTCTTC	CASSLVAGGPYNEQFF
TRBV19	TRBJ2-1	.	TRBD2	TGTGCCAGTAGTATTTCGGGGGGGCCCCATGAGCAGTTCTTC	CASSISGGPHEQFF
TRBV30	TRBJ2-7	.	.	TGTGCCTGGAGTACCAGCCCGAGCTCCTACGAGCAGTACTTC	CAWSTSPSSYEQYF
TRBV5-1	TRBJ1-1	once	.	TGCGCCAGCAGCAGGGAGGGGGAGTGGAACACTGAAGCTTTCTTT	CASSREGEWNTEAFF
TRBV5-6	TRBJ2-7	once	.	TGTGCCAGCAGCTTCTGGATTCCTCCTACCCCCAGCTCCTACGAGCAGTACTTC	CASSFWIPPTPSSYEQYF
TRBV6-5	TRBJ2-5	.	TRBD1	TGTGCCAGCAGCCCCAACCCAGGGGGCATGGAGACCCAGTACTTC	CASSPNPGGMETQYF
TRBV10-3	TRBJ2-1	.	.	TGTGCCATCAGTGAGTCAGTGGGGTCGTACAATGAGCAGTTCTTC	CAISESVGSYNEQFF
TRBV4-1	TRBJ1-5	.	TRBD1	TGCGCCAGCAGCCAAGACCCGGGACAGACAATTTATAGCAATCAGCCCCAGCATTTT	CASSQDPGQTIYSNQPQHF
TRBV7-9	TRBJ2-1	.	TRBD1	TGTGCCACCAGGGACAGGGTGAATGAGCAGTTCTTC	CATRDRVNEQFF
TRBV29-1	TRBJ1-1	once	.	TGCAGCGCCCCACAGGGTGCTAGAACTTTCTTT	CSAPQGARTFF
TRBV27	TRBJ1-3	few	TRBD1	TGTGCCAGCAGTTCGACAGGGACTAGAAACACCATATATTTT	CASSSTGTRNTIYF
TRBV5-4	TRBJ1-1	.	.	TGTGCCAGCAGCTTAGAGGCAGGGGCTGACCCTGAAGCTTTCTTT	CASSLEAGADPEAFF
TRBV19	TRBJ1-1	.	.	TGTGCCAGTAGTATGGGGCAGGGGAACACTGAAGCTTTCTTT	CASSMGQGNTEAFF
TRBV28	TRBJ2-5	.	.	TGTGCCAGCAGTTCCCCACGGGGATTCGGAAAGACCCAGTACTTC	CASSSPRGFGKTQYF
TRBV6-5	TRBJ1-2	.	.	TGTGCCAGCAGTTATAGTAAGGAGTACTATGGCTACACCTTC	CASSYSKEYYGYTF
TRBV3-1	TRBJ2-7	once	.	TGTGCCAGCAGCCAGGCCAGGGTGTACGAGCAGTACTTC	CASSQARVYEQYF
TRBV5-1	TRBJ1-2	.	.	TGCGCCAGCAGCTTGGCATACTCTAACTATGGCTACACCTTC	CASSLAYSNYGYTF
TRBV6-5	TRBJ1-5	.	.	TGTGCCAGCAGTTCCTACGGGATGGGAAATCAGCCCCAGCATTTT	CASSSYGMGNQPQHF
TRBV27	TRBJ1-1	few	.	TGTGCCAGCAGTTTGGGTGCTTGGAACACTGAAGCTTTCTTT	CASSLGAWNTEAFF
TRBV28	TRBJ1-1	.	.	TGTGCCAGCAGTTTCGGAGTAACGCGTGAAGCTTTCTTT	CASSFGVTREAFF
TRBV7-3	TRBJ2-3	.	.	TGTGCCAGCAGCTACGCGGGTATGACAGATACGCAGTATTTT	CASSYAGMTDTQYF
TRBV3-1	TRBJ2-2	.	.	TGTGCCAGCAGCCCCCTAGGGGGAGTGGTTTCCGGGGAGCTGTTTTTT	CASSPLGGVVSGELFF
TRBV2	TRBJ1-1	.	.	TGTGCCAGCAGTGACCCGGGCCTGAACACTGAAGCTTTCTTT	CASSDPGLNTEAFF
TRBV24-1	TRBJ1-1	.	TRBD1	TGTGCCACCAGTGATCTTAAACGGACAGGGGAGAACACTGAAGCTTTCTTT	CATSDLKRTGENTEAFF
TRBV4-1	TRBJ2-7	.	TRBD2	TGCGCCAGCAGCCTCAGCGGGAGGGACTCCTACGAGCAGTACTTC	CASSLSGRDSYEQYF
TRBV19	TRBJ2-3	.	TRBD1	TGTGCCAGTAGTATAGCGTGGGTGGGGGAACAGGGGGCGCTCGATACGCAGTATTTT	CASSIAWVGEQGALDTQYF
TRBV14	TRBJ2-5	.	TRBD1	TGTGCCAGCAGCCATACAGGGACAGAAGAGACCCAGTACTTC	CASSHTGTEETQYF
TRBV12-5	TRBJ1-5	.	TRBD1	TGTGCTAGTGCCTTTACCGGGACAGGGGATCAGCCCCAGCATTTT	CASAFTGTGDQPQHF
TRBV6-1	TRBJ1-6	.	.	TGTGCCAGCAATCCCACAGGGCTCTCCTATAATTCACCCCTCCACTTT	CASNPTGLSYNSPLHF
TRBV6-1	TRBJ1-1	few	.	TGTGCCAGCAGTGACTGGGAAAACACTGAAGCTTTCTTT	CASSDWENTEAFF
TRBV20-1	TRBJ2-1	.	TRBD2	TGCAGTGCTAGAGATATAGGGGAGCGGGGGAGCTCCTACAATGAGCAGTTCTTC	CSARDIGERGSSYNEQFF
TRBV7-6	TRBJ2-1	.	TRBD2	TGTGCCAGCAGCTTGAGACTAGCGGGCAATGAGCAGTTCTTC	CASSLRLAGNEQFF
TRBV6-5	TRBJ2-3	.	.	TGTGCCAGCAGTTCTAGCGCTAGCACAGATACGCAGTATTTT	CASSSSASTDTQYF
TRBV28	TRBJ2-7	.	.	TGTGCCAGCAGTTTCCCGGAGAGGCGGGAGCAGTACTTC	CASSFPERREQYF
TRBV18	TRBJ2-1	.	TRBD2	TGTGCCAGCTCACCTGCTCGGGGCGGGAGGGCCCCCGAGCAGTTCTTC	CASSPARGGRAPEQFF
TRBV2	TRBJ2-1	once	TRBD2	TGTGCCAGCATAAGCGGGAATGACAATGAGCAGTTCTTC	CASISGNDNEQFF
TRBV7-9	TRBJ2-7	.	TRBD1	TGTGCCAGCAGCTCCGGGTACAGGGGGGAACAACTTGACGAGCAGTACTTC	CASSSGYRGEQLDEQYF
TRBV5-1	TRBJ2-7	.	.	TGCGCCAGCAGCTTCTCGGCAGGGGTCACCCACGAGCAGTACTTC	CASSFSAGVTHEQYF
TRBV20-1	TRBJ2-7	.	.	TGCAGTGCTCATAGCTCCTACGAGCAGTACTTC	CSAHSSYEQYF
TRBV5-1	TRBJ2-2	once	.	TGCGCCAGCAGCTTTTACGAGGGGGCCGGGGAGCTGTTTTTT	CASSFYEGAGELFF
TRBV4-1	TRBJ2-5	.	TRBD2	TGCGCCAGCAGCCAAGGAGCGGGGGGAGGAGAGACCCAGTACTTC	CASSQGAGGGETQYF
TRBV6-1	TRBJ1-1	.	.	TGTGCCAGCAGTGATTATGGGGAATCTGAAGCTTTCTTT	CASSDYGESEAFF
TRBV5-1	TRBJ1-6	.	.	TGCGCCAGCAGCTATACAGGGAGGGATTCACCCCTCCACTTT	CASSYTGRDSPLHF
TRBV6-2/TRBV6-3	TRBJ2-3	.	.	TGTGCCAGCAAGGGCGGAGGGCCCACAGATACGCAGTATTTT	CASKGGGPTDTQYF
TRBV9	TRBJ2-2	.	.	TGTGCCAGCAGCGTCGGCGTCGTCGGGGAGCTGTTTTTT	CASSVGVVGELFF
TRBV29-1	TRBJ2-1	few	.	TGCAGCGCCGTAAGGGGGGACTCCTACAATGAGCAGTTCTTC	CSAVRGDSYNEQFF
TRBV6-5	TRBJ2-1	.	TRBD2	TGTGCCAGCAGTTACCCCATAGCGGGAGGCCCGTACAATGAGCAGTTCTTC	CASSYPIAGGPYNEQFF
TRBV10-1	TRBJ2-1	.	.	TGCGCCAGCAGTGAAGACTACCCCCATGAGCAGTTCTTC	CASSEDYPHEQFF
TRBV9	TRBJ2-1	.	TRBD2	TGTGCCAGCAGCGCCCCTTCTAGCGGGCCTAGCTCCTACAATGAGCAGTTCTTC	CASSAPSSGPSSYNEQFF
TRBV3-1	TRBJ2-2	.	.	TGTGCCAGCAGCCCGGGGGCTACCGGGGAGCTGTTTTTT	CASSPGATGELFF
TRBV5-6	TRBJ2-3	.	.	TGTGCCAGCAGCTCCCCACCGTTTGAGGGAGCCACAGATACGCAGTATTTT	CASSSPPFEGATDTQYF
TRBV15	TRBJ1-1	.	.	TGTGCCACCAGCAGAGAGGGAGAAGACATGAACACTGAAGCTTTCTTT	CATSREGEDMNTEAFF